What follows are 27 T cell receptor beta chains derived from one specimen sequenced in a study of blood T cell repertoires in COVID-19. This table comes from immunoSEQ multiplex PCR, and its TCRdb copy is limited to in-frame clones, with some not included. The top ten clones hold almost 9% of a sample with roughly 130,000 clones, roughly 89% of them seen once. The sequenced sample was peripheral blood. These receptors were taken from a man aged 25 to 40 with COVID-19, enrolled during active disease.

This rearrangement joins TRBV3-1 (or the pseudogene TRBV3-2) to TRBJ2-1; 10 bases match TRBD1. Germline V lookup: CDR1 LGHDT, CDR2 YNNKEL (reference sequence). The CDR3 is 15 residues long. The V gene end was trimmed by 4 bases and the J gene end by 4 bases; junction bases not matched to a gene: 4. The CDR3 spells CASSPRDRGYNEQFF. CDR3 nucleotide sequence: TGTGCCAGCAGCCCCCGGGACAGGGGTTACAATGAGCAGTTCTTC.

CDR3 loop: CASSQDRNTGELFF. DNA of the CDR3: TGTGCCAGCTCACAGGACAGGAACACCGGGGAGCTGTTTTTT. J is TRBJ2-2 and V is TRBV18; perhaps TRBD1 as D (6 bases). Trimming pared 4 bases from V and 1 base from J, leaving 7 bases between. This CDR3 has 14 amino acids. Germline-derived CDR1 and CDR2 are KGHSH and LQKENI.

The gene calls are TRBV6-5 and TRBJ1-5; 7 nucleotides match TRBD1. This CDR3 is 14 amino acids long. Germline CDR1 and CDR2: MNHEY and SVGAGI. The V and J ends lost 5 bases and 9 bases, in that order; junction bases with no gene match: 10. Written as DNA, the CDR3 is TGTGCCAGCAGTCCCAGACAGGGTTCGTCGCCCCAGCATTTT. Its translation: CASSPRQGSSPQHF.

J is TRBJ2-7 and V is TRBV18; possible D gene TRBD2, 5 bases. The germline V gene encodes CDR1 KGHSH and CDR2 LQKENI. The CDR3 consists of 14 residues. V lost 2 bases to trimming and J lost 2 bases, with 10 bases between them. The CDR3, as DNA: TGTGCCAGCTCACCAAACGGACTTACCTACGAGCAGTACTTC. Translated, it gives CASSPNGLTYEQYF.

The V and J genes are TRBV5-1 and TRBJ2-1; TRBD1 is a possible D gene (5 bases). The CDR3 contains 13 residues. Trimming cost V 0 bases and J 7 bases, with 8 bases left between them. The germline gives CDR1 SGHRS, CDR2 YFSETQ. CDR3 coding DNA: TGCGCCAGCAGCTTGGGACAGCATAATGAGCAGTTCTTC. It translates to CASSLGQHNEQFF.

Details on this clone: Other DNA sequences within the sample encode an identical CDR3. V usage is TRBV30 and J usage is TRBJ1-5; the D gene is possibly TRBD1 (5 bases). Trimming left V 0 bases short and J 4 bases short, with 7 bases between. The germline V gene encodes CDR1 GTSNPN and CDR2 SVGIG (reference sequence). This CDR3 is 13 amino acids long. In DNA, the CDR3 is TGTGCCTGGAGTGTACGGGGGAATCAGCCCCAGCATTTT. Amino acids: CAWSVRGNQPQHF.

The gene calls are TRBV19 and TRBJ2-7; 7 positions match TRBD1. V dropped 6 bases and J dropped 3; count of bases not matched to a gene: 5. CDR1 is LNHDA, CDR2 SQIVND, per germline (reference sequence). This CDR3 region has 13 residues. CDR3: CASSRTGHYEQYF. The CDR3 DNA sequence: TGTGCCAGTAGCCGGACAGGTCACTACGAGCAGTACTTC.

The chain employs TRBV30 and TRBJ2-5, with a tentative D call TRBD1 (6 bases). Germline CDR1 GTSNPN, CDR2 SVGIG (reference sequence). Trimming pared 1 base from V and 6 bases from J, leaving 15 bases between. There are 14 residues in the CDR3. The CDR3 nucleotides are TGTGCCTGGAGTGGACAGGTCATGGGAAAGACCCAGTACTTC. Its protein is CAWSGQVMGKTQYF.

This chain uses TRBV12-3 or TRBV12-4 with TRBJ1-1, with a weak D call TRBD1 (6 bases). The germline V and J ends were trimmed by 6 bases and 4 bases, with 12 bases remaining between them. The CDR3 has 13 amino acids. The CDR3 loop is CASRLTGRTEAFF. The CDR3 DNA reads TGTGCCAGCAGACTAACAGGGCGCACTGAAGCTTTCTTT.

The chain carries TRBV27 and TRBJ2-7, with 8 nucleotides matching TRBD2. J was trimmed by 2 bases and V by 7 bases; bases with no gene match: 10. Germline CDR1 MNHEY, CDR2 SMNVEV (reference sequence). This CDR3 spans 15 amino acids. CDR3 nucleotide sequence: TGTGCCAGCACTTCGAGCGGGAGCCACCCCTACGAGCAGTACTTC. Translation: CASTSSGSHPYEQYF.

The chain recombines TRBV2 with TRBJ1-3; TRBD1 is a possible D gene (6 bases). The V gene's germline CDR1 is SNHLY and CDR2 FYNNEI. The V and J ends lost 4 bases and 0 bases respectively, with 10 bases between them. This CDR3 is 15 amino acids long. CDR3 sequence: CASSVTGSSGNTIYF. The CDR3 DNA reads TGTGCCAGCAGTGTTACAGGGAGCTCTGGAAACACCATATATTTT.

The rearrangement joins TRBV27 to TRBJ1-6; a weak D match, TRBD1 (5 bases). In germline, CDR1 is MNHEY, CDR2 SMNVEV (reference sequence). The CDR3 totals 15 residues. Trimming took 1 base from V and 7 from J, leaving 11 bases between them. CDR3 sequence: CASSLWGEENSPLHF. The CDR3 bases are TGTGCCAGCAGTTTATGGGGGGAGGAGAATTCACCCCTCCACTTT.

This chain uses TRBV5-1 with TRBJ2-7, with 15 bases fitting TRBD2. The CDR3 is 16 residues long. Germline CDR1 is SGHRS and CDR2 is YFSETQ. Losses at the gene ends were 4 bases for V and 7 bases for J; bases not matched to a gene: 9. This CDR3 reads CASSPGTSGRFGEQYF. The CDR3 DNA reads TGCGCCAGCAGCCCGGGGACTAGCGGGAGGTTTGGAGAGCAGTACTTC.

This clone was counted at least ten times. The CDR3 spells CASSGGTGETDTQYF. CDR3 bases: TGTGCCAGCAGTGGCGGGACAGGGGAGACAGATACGCAGTATTTT. V and J are TRBV6-4 and TRBJ2-3; 10 bases align to TRBD1. The CDR3 sequence is 15 residues long. Germline V gene lookup returns CDR1 MRHNA and CDR2 SNTAGT. J was trimmed by 3 bases and V by 4 bases; bases with no gene match: 4.

The chain joins TRBV24-1 to TRBJ2-1; unclear D gene. The CDR3 is made up of 15 amino acids. The V end lost 3 bases, the J end lost 0 bases, and 8 bases lay between the germline ends. Germline CDR1 is KGHDR and CDR2 is SFDVKD. Written as DNA, the CDR3 is TGTGCCACCAGTGATGCACTCCTCTCCTACAATGAGCAGTTCTTC. This encodes CATSDALLSYNEQFF.

V is TRBV20-1 and J is TRBJ2-5; TRBD2 matches 7 bases. Trimming took 3 bases from V and 5 from J; bases not matched to a gene: 6. The CDR3 runs to 13 residues. CDR1 and CDR2 (germline): DFQATT, SNEGSKA (reference sequence). CDR3 in amino acids: CSASPSGKETQYF. The CDR3 region has the DNA TGCAGTGCTAGTCCCAGCGGGAAGGAGACCCAGTACTTC.

The gene calls are TRBV28 and TRBJ1-4; possibly TRBD1 for D (6 bases). Trimming removed 5 bases from V and 2 bases from J, with 9 bases in between. This CDR3 has 14 amino acids. Germline V gene data show CDR1 as MDHEN and CDR2 as SYDVKM. The DNA for the CDR3 is TGTGCCAGCAGTGACAGGAGCACTAATGAAAAACTGTTTTTT. Residues: CASSDRSTNEKLFF.

This chain joins TRBV27 and TRBJ2-5; 11 positions match TRBD2. The CDR3 is 14 amino acids. V lost 8 bases to trimming and J lost 5 bases; unmatched junction nucleotides: 7. CDR1 is MNHEY, CDR2 SMNVEV, per germline (reference sequence). The CDR3 bases are TGTGCCAGCCGCGTAGCGGGAGGGCCCGAGACCCAGTACTTC. Translation gives CASRVAGGPETQYF.

V usage is TRBV27 and J usage is TRBJ2-1, with a tentative D call TRBD2 (5 bases). Trimming stripped 8 bases from V and 11 bases from J, with 22 bases between. The CDR3 contains 14 residues. The germline CDR1 and CDR2 sequences are MNHEY and SMNVEV (reference sequence). This CDR3 reads CASSGPQWRGKQFF. The DNA for the CDR3 is TGTGCCAGCTCCGGGCCCCAATGGCGAGGGAAGCAGTTCTTC.

The V and J genes are TRBV9 and TRBJ2-1, with D possibly being TRBD2 (6 bases). The V gene's germline CDR1 is SGDLS and CDR2 YYNGEE. The CDR3 has 15 residues. The germline V and J ends were trimmed by 0 bases and 5 bases, with 12 bases remaining between them. CDR3 nucleotides: TGTGCCAGCAGCGTAGCGGGAGAGGGTAACAATGAGCAGTTCTTC. This translates into CASSVAGEGNNEQFF.

The chain joins TRBV6-1 to TRBJ1-2; a weak D match, TRBD1 (5 bases). Between the trimmed V and J ends, which lost 3 bases and 4 bases, there was a span of 9 bases. Germline V lookup: CDR1 MNHNS, CDR2 SASEGT. This CDR3 region has 13 residues. CDR3 sequence (DNA): TGTGCCAGCAGTGAGCGGCAGGGCTATGGCTACACCTTC. This encodes CASSERQGYGYTF.

This chain joins TRBV19 and TRBJ2-2; no reliable D call. Germline assignment: CDR1 LNHDA and CDR2 SQIVND (reference sequence). V was cut by 6 bases and J by 3 bases, with 17 bases left in between. This CDR3 spans 16 amino acids. The CDR3 DNA reads as TGTGCCAGTAGCAACATCCTGCCCGTCGACACCGGGGAGCTGTTTTTT. Residues: CASSNILPVDTGELFF.

This chain's CDR3 is CASNGGANYEQYF. The CDR3 DNA follows: TGTGCCAGCAATGGAGGGGCAAATTACGAGCAGTACTTC. This rearrangement joins TRBV28 to TRBJ2-7; weak D call: TRBD2 (6 bases). Germline V gene sequence: CDR1 MDHEN, CDR2 SYDVKM. V was cut by 7 bases and J by 4 bases, with 14 bases left in between. This CDR3 has 13 residues.

The rearrangement uses TRBV14 and TRBJ1-2; TRBD1 is a possible D gene (6 bases). The CDR3 is made up of 11 amino acids. Between the trimmed V and J ends, which lost 2 bases and 13 bases, there was a span of 11 bases. Germline CDR1 and CDR2: SGHDN and FVKESK. CDR3 sequence: CASSQRTAATF. Here the CDR3 DNA reads TGTGCCAGCAGCCAACGGACAGCTGCCACCTTC.

The chain links TRBV2 to TRBJ1-5, with D hard to call. CDR3 length equals 12 residues. Trimming took off 3 bases at V and 7 bases at J, with 7 bases between the two ends. Germline V lookup: CDR1 SNHLY, CDR2 FYNNEI. Written as DNA, the CDR3 is TGTGCCAGCAGTGACAACTGGCAGCCCCAGCATTTT. This gives the protein CASSDNWQPQHF.

The rearrangement links TRBV21-1 to TRBJ1-2; no check of the table's D call, TRBD1, against the DNA was made. TRBV21-1 represents a pseudogene. This CDR3 has 14 residues. CDR3: CASRPGQTNYGYTF. The DNA for the CDR3 is TGTGCCAGCAGGCCGGGACAGACTAACTATGGCTACACCTTC.

This rearrangement joins TRBV2 to TRBJ2-7; possible D gene TRBD1, 6 bases. The CDR3 runs 14 residues. Trimming pared 6 bases from V and 2 bases from J, leaving 14 bases between. Looked up from germline, CDR1 is SNHLY and CDR2 is FYNNEI. The CDR3 sequence: CASRLGAKPYEQYF. The CDR3 nucleotides are TGTGCCAGCAGACTGGGGGCCAAACCCTACGAGCAGTACTTC.